The next 27 T cell receptor beta chains were all read from a single sample in a study of post-analysis software for immune sequencing data. Presence of unique molecular identifiers characterized the TCR beta cDNA libraries. TCRdb re-called the PCR reads with MiXCR, one entry per CDR3 protein. This sample has around 500,000 distinct CDR3 sequences, with approximately 31% found just once. Antigen specificity for these receptors is unknown. Study-level results: When patients were compared with controls, a handful of TRBV segments were more frequent, TRBV5-6, TRBV5-1 and TRBV20-1 among them.

Source material: blood. All receptors derive from a girl between 2 and 17 years old with multiple sclerosis.

The chain is built from TRBV5-1 and TRBJ2-3; tentatively, D is TRBD1 or TRBD2 (5 bases each). CDR1 is SGHRS, CDR2 YFSETQ, per germline. With 0 bases removed from V and 4 bases from J, the gap between germline ends came to 12 bases. The CDR3 totals 15 residues. The chain's CDR3 is CASSLDGTRPDTQYF. In nucleotides, the CDR3 is TGCGCCAGCAGCTTGGATGGGACCCGCCCAGATACGCAGTATTTT.

This chain connects TRBV18 to TRBJ2-3, with a weak D call TRBD2 (5 bases). The CDR3 has 15 residues. V lost 3 bases and J lost 1, with 11 bases in between. Germline V gene lookup returns CDR1 KGHSH and CDR2 LQKENI. The DNA of the CDR3 is TGTGCCAGCTCACCCTTTGAGGGCGGCACAGATACGCAGTATTTT. This codes for CASSPFEGGTDTQYF.

This clonotype was seen repeatedly, ten times or more. The V call is TRBV7-8, the J call TRBJ2-7; maybe TRBD2 (5 bases). Germline CDR1 is SGHVS and CDR2 is FQNEAQ. This CDR3 is 15 amino acids long. Trimming stripped 4 bases from V and 0 bases from J, with 13 bases between. The CDR3 sequence is CASSSRSGSSYEQYF. CDR3 coding DNA: TGTGCCAGCAGCTCGCGGAGCGGAAGCTCCTACGAGCAGTACTTC.

V and J are TRBV5-6 and TRBJ2-1; 7 bases line up with TRBD2. V lost 3 bases, J lost 12 bases, and 9 bases stayed unmatched. CDR3 length equals 13 residues. Germline loops: CDR1 SGHDT, CDR2 YYEEEE. The CDR3 protein is CASSSAGAPWQFF. In nucleotides, the CDR3 is TGTGCCAGCAGCTCGGCGGGAGCCCCGTGGCAGTTCTTC.

This clonotype came up a few times. The rearrangement uses TRBV20-1 and TRBJ2-3; D might be TRBD2 (5 bases). This CDR3 has 12 residues. CDR1 and CDR2 from the germline V gene are DFQATT and SNEGSKA (reference sequence). Between the trimmed V and J ends, which lost 7 bases and 6 bases, there was a span of 14 bases. CDR3 protein: CSGTRGLDTQYF. Written as DNA, the CDR3 is TGCAGTGGAACACGGGGTTTGGATACGCAGTATTTT.

The chain joins TRBV9 to TRBJ2-5; 8 bases map to TRBD2. J was trimmed by 11 bases and V by 6 bases; bases with no gene match: 18. The germline CDR1 and CDR2 sequences are SGDLS and YYNGEE. This CDR3 comprises 15 residues. CDR3 region: CASTGGASMFNEQYF. In DNA, the CDR3 is TGTGCCAGCACCGGGGGGGCTAGCATGTTCAATGAGCAGTACTTC.

This clonotype was seen a few times. The chain joins TRBV20-1 to TRBJ2-1; 9 bases fit TRBD2. Germline CDR1 reads DFQATT; CDR2 reads SNEGSKA (reference sequence). The length of the CDR3 is 15 residues. Trimming removed 2 bases from V and 5 bases from J; junction bases left unmatched: 7. The CDR3 loop reads CSARPGTSLHNEQFF. The CDR3 nucleotides are TGCAGTGCTAGACCCGGGACTAGCCTACACAATGAGCAGTTCTTC.

The chain links TRBV20-1 to TRBJ2-3, with 7 bases fitting TRBD2. The CDR3 covers 14 residues. Germline loops: CDR1 DFQATT, CDR2 SNEGSKA (reference sequence). The trim removed 6 bases at V and 2 bases at J, leaving 8 bases unmatched. This CDR3 is CSARGELVTDTQYF. The DNA for the CDR3 is TGCAGTGCCCGGGGGGAGTTAGTCACAGATACGCAGTATTTT.

This clonotype was counted between two and nine times. The chain combines TRBV16 with TRBJ2-7; D is unclear. Trimming stripped 0 bases from V and 5 bases from J, with 5 bases between. Germline V gene lookup returns CDR1 KGHSY and CDR2 FQNENV. This CDR3 comprises 12 residues. The chain's CDR3 is CASSQSRDEQYF. DNA for the CDR3: TGTGCCAGCAGCCAATCTAGGGACGAGCAGTACTTC.

The chain links TRBV10-3 to TRBJ1-1, with D unclear. Looked up from germline, CDR1 is ENHRY and CDR2 is SYGVKD. The CDR3 length is 13 residues. Trimming shortened V by 3 bases and J by 5 bases, and 10 bases separated the two germline ends. The CDR3, as DNA: TGTGCCATCAGTGAAAGGGTAGTGACTGAAGCTTTCTTT. It specifies CAISERVVTEAFF.

The chain uses TRBV29-1 and TRBJ2-3; 9 bases match TRBD1. V trimming: 6 bases; J trimming: 1 base; junction bases outside the gene matches: 2. This CDR3 spans 13 amino acids. CDR1 and CDR2 from the germline V gene are SQVTM and ANQGSEA. CDR3 protein: CSVRQGGTDTQYF. For the CDR3, the DNA is TGCAGCGTCCGACAGGGGGGCACAGATACGCAGTATTTT.

This clonotype has a handful of counts. The rearrangement joins TRBV15 to TRBJ2-3; 8 positions match TRBD1. Germline loops: CDR1 LNHNV, CDR2 YYDKDF (reference sequence). Trimming cost V 5 bases and J 4 bases; bases outside gene matches: 5. The CDR3 consists of 14 residues. CDR3 residues: CATSGDRSADTQYF. DNA for the CDR3: TGTGCCACCAGCGGGGACAGGTCCGCAGATACGCAGTATTTT.

This rearrangement joins TRBV6-5 to TRBJ2-5; D unclear. This CDR3 spans 11 amino acids. V lost 10 bases and J lost 6, with 12 bases in between. The germline CDR1 and CDR2 sequences are MNHEY and SVGAGI. The CDR3 region is CANIMFQTQYF. In nucleotides, the CDR3 is TGTGCCAACATTATGTTTCAGACCCAGTACTTC.

The chain combines TRBV29-1 with TRBJ1-2; no clear D gene. This CDR3 spans 11 amino acids. Trimming left V 4 bases short and J 5 bases short, with 8 bases between. The germline V gene has CDR1 SQVTM and CDR2 ANQGSEA. CDR3 in amino acids: CSVALGYGYTF. The CDR3 DNA reads TGCAGCGTTGCCCTGGGGTATGGCTACACCTTC.

This clonotype was seen only a few times. The chain links TRBV5-6 to TRBJ1-2; D remains unclear. Trimming removed 0 bases at V and 8 bases at J, with 11 bases between. Germline CDR1 reads SGHDT; CDR2 reads YYEEEE. This CDR3 spans 13 amino acids. The DNA of the CDR3 is TGTGCCAGCAGCTTGGGACCCCCGCGAGGCTACACCTTC. This gives the protein CASSLGPPRGYTF.

This rearrangement joins TRBV20-1 to TRBJ2-5; 10 bases are a match to TRBD1. This CDR3 region has 15 residues. Germline V gives CDR1 DFQATT, CDR2 SNEGSKA (reference sequence). Trimming took 6 bases from V and 5 from J; bases not matched to a gene: 12. The CDR3 DNA reads as TGCAGTGCCCCAAGACAGGGGGCGAATAGGGAGACCCAGTACTTC. Amino acids: CSAPRQGANRETQYF.

The V and J genes are TRBV20-1 and TRBJ2-1, with D perhaps being TRBD1 or TRBD2 (6 bases each). This CDR3 is built from 16 residues. Germline CDR1 and CDR2: DFQATT and SNEGSKA (reference sequence). The V and J ends lost 6 bases and 2 bases respectively, with 20 bases between them. CDR3 in DNA: TGCAGTGCCCCGGGCCAGGGGAGGACGACCTACAATGAGCAGTTCTTC. This codes for CSAPGQGRTTYNEQFF.

Only a few counts were recorded for this clonotype. The V and J genes are TRBV7-9 and TRBJ2-7; TRBD1 or TRBD2 may be the D gene (5 bases each). Looked up from germline, CDR1 is SEHNR and CDR2 is FQNEAQ (reference sequence). V was clipped by 8 bases and J by 3 bases, with 11 bases between them. There are 12 residues in the CDR3. The chain's CDR3 is CASGDGGYEQYF. The CDR3 DNA sequence: TGTGCCAGCGGAGATGGGGGCTACGAGCAGTACTTC.

This clonotype was detected only a few times. J is TRBJ2-1 and V is TRBV4-1; D unresolved. V was trimmed by 5 bases and J by 5 bases, leaving 16 bases between them. The CDR3 extends over 15 amino acids. The germline V gene has CDR1 MGHRA and CDR2 YSYEKL. CDR3 protein: CASSAPGFKDNEQFF. The CDR3 DNA is TGCGCCAGCAGCGCCCCCGGCTTTAAGGACAATGAGCAGTTCTTC.

The rearrangement links TRBV12-3 or TRBV12-4 to TRBJ1-2; D is unresolved. The CDR3 is 13 residues long. Trimming shortened V by 1 base and J by 4 bases, and 7 bases separated the two germline ends. The DNA for the CDR3 is TGTGCCAGCAGTTTAGGCAGTTCCTATGGCTACACCTTC. Translation gives CASSLGSSYGYTF.

V usage is TRBV25-1 and J usage is TRBJ2-7; D unresolved. The CDR3 runs 13 residues. V shed 0 bases and J shed 9 bases, with 12 bases lying between them. CDR1 and CDR2 (germline): MGHDK, SYGVNS. The CDR3 reads CASSEYKWAPQYF. Written as DNA, the CDR3 is TGTGCCAGCAGTGAATATAAATGGGCCCCGCAGTACTTC.

This clonotype has more than one count but fewer than ten. The chain joins TRBV5-1 to TRBJ2-1, with TRBD2 identical over 11 bases. The V segment lost 5 bases and the J segment 11 bases; nucleotides outside the gene matches: 9. The CDR3 is 14 residues long. Germline CDR1 reads SGHRS; CDR2 reads YFSETQ. The CDR3: CASRSLAGGGKQFF. In DNA form, the CDR3 reads TGCGCCAGCAGAAGTCTAGCGGGGGGCGGGAAGCAGTTCTTC.

This clonotype has more than one count but fewer than ten. The chain links TRBV5-1 to TRBJ2-5; TRBD2 is a possible D gene (5 bases). CDR3 length equals 15 residues. V lost 0 bases and J lost 4, with 13 bases in between. Germline CDR1 reads SGHRS; CDR2 reads YFSETQ. CDR3 in amino acids: CASSLALATGETQYF. Written as DNA, the CDR3 is TGCGCCAGCAGCTTGGCTTTAGCGACGGGAGAGACCCAGTACTTC.

This clonotype was counted many times. The chain is built from TRBV29-1 and TRBJ2-3, with 7 nucleotides matching TRBD1. The CDR3 has 14 amino acids. V lost 3 bases to trimming and J lost 2 bases; unmatched junction nucleotides: 5. Germline CDR1 is SQVTM and CDR2 is ANQGSEA. In nucleotides, the CDR3 is TGCAGCGTTGAGAGACAGGGTCACACAGATACGCAGTATTTT. Its translation: CSVERQGHTDTQYF.

This sequence joins TRBV7-3 and TRBJ1-1; a weak D match, TRBD1 (5 bases). V lost 2 bases and J 3 bases, leaving 22 bases between the germline ends. Germline assignment: CDR1 SGHTA and CDR2 FQGTGA. This CDR3 has 18 amino acids. CDR3 DNA sequence: TGTGCCAGCAGCTTATCTCCGCCAGGGAAGGGGAGCGACACTGAAGCTTTCTTT. Translating gives CASSLSPPGKGSDTEAFF.

At least ten counts were recorded for this clonotype. This sequence joins TRBV6-6 and TRBJ2-1; the D gene is possibly TRBD2 (5 bases). Germline V lookup: CDR1 MNHNY, CDR2 SVGAGI (reference sequence). The CDR3 is 16 residues long. Trimming removed 0 bases at V and 6 bases at J, with 15 bases between. The CDR3 loop reads CASSYSVSGEGNEQFF. The CDR3 nucleotides are TGTGCCAGCAGTTACTCGGTGTCCGGGGAAGGCAATGAGCAGTTCTTC.

V is TRBV15 and J is TRBJ1-5; D is perhaps TRBD1 (6 bases). Germline CDR1 LNHNV, CDR2 YYDKDF (reference sequence). CDR3 length equals 16 residues. V gave up 2 bases and J gave up 1 base, with 12 bases separating them. In DNA form, the CDR3 reads TGTGCCACCAGCAGAAACAGGGTGGGAAGCAATCAGCCCCAGCATTTT. Protein: CATSRNRVGSNQPQHF.